These 3 T cell receptor beta chains were sequenced from one sample in a study of T cells in Graves' hyperthyroidism and ophthalmopathy. The CDR3 regions of TCR beta were amplified from RNA transcripts. HTBI primers were the set used in a first-round RT-PCR of the TCR CDR3. TCRdb reprocessed the multiplex PCR reads via MiXCR and lists one record per CDR3 protein. The sample includes a few hundred thousand distinct CDR3 sequences, 20% to 25% of them seen just once. Sequencing was performed on blood. The receptors were gathered from a man between 18 and 35 years old with Graves' hyperthyroidism.

This clonotype was seen many times. This chain connects TRBV12-3 or TRBV12-4 to TRBJ1-2; D not resolved. This CDR3 contains 12 residues. Trimming removed 2 bases from V and 4 bases from J, with 5 bases in between. The CDR3 loop is CASSLSLYGYTF. The CDR3, as DNA: TGTGCCAGCAGTTTATCACTCTATGGCTACACCTTC.

The rearrangement links TRBV3-1 to TRBJ1-1, with D unresolved. The germline CDR1 and CDR2 sequences are LGHDT and YNNKEL (reference sequence). The CDR3 is 15 amino acids. V shed 3 bases and J shed 2 bases, with 13 bases lying between them. CDR3 sequence (DNA): TGTGCCAGCAGCCATAGTCACAGTCGTAACACTGAAGCTTTCTTT. This translates into CASSHSHSRNTEAFF. The full variable domain, in which reference TRBV3-1 and TRBJ1-1 provide the parts outside the CDR3, is DTAVSQTPKYLVTQMGNDKSIKCEQNLGHDTMYWYKQDSKKFLKIMFSYNNKELIINETVPNRFSPKSPDKAHLNLHINSLELGDSAVYFCASSHSHSRNTEAFFGQGTRLTVV.

The V and J genes are TRBV20-1 and TRBJ2-7; possibly TRBD2 for D (5 bases). Trimming cost V 6 bases and J 2 bases, with 14 bases left between them. This CDR3 comprises 13 residues. Germline V gives CDR1 DFQATT, CDR2 SNEGSKA (reference sequence). The CDR3 is CSAGWEWTYEQYF. The CDR3 region has the DNA TGCAGTGCCGGCTGGGAGTGGACCTACGAGCAGTACTTC.